These T cell receptor beta chains were read from a single sample in a study of T-cell memory formation after mild COVID-19. TCRdb redid the calling of the 5' RACE reads with MiXCR, one entry per CDR3 protein. The table records more than 70,000 distinct CDR3 sequences, around 13% of them present only once. The sequenced sample consisted of PBMCs or a T cell subset sorted from them (not recorded which). Receptor source: an adult woman who had mild COVID-19 (a few samples of this study predate the infection). Cell type and time point are not known. Each CDR3 is given with its conserved first and last residue. D genes are given only for firm matches. Clone size is given for some rows only: seen once, a few or many times, or a class if the clone is expanded.

v_call: TRBV6-6
cdr3_length: 15
clone_size: -
j_call: TRBJ2-7
d_call: -
cdr3_aa: CASSYVGETSHEQYF
cdr3_nt: TGTGCCAGCAGTTACGTGGGGGAGACATCTCATGAGCAGTACTTC

v_call: TRBV10-3
cdr3_length: 12
clone_size: few
j_call: TRBJ1-1
d_call: -
cdr3_aa: CAISGRAPEAFF
cdr3_nt: TGTGCCATCAGCGGCAGGGCCCCTGAAGCTTTCTTT

v_call: TRBV9
cdr3_length: 16
clone_size: few
j_call: TRBJ2-3
d_call: TRBD2
cdr3_aa: CASSVEGTSSTDTQYF
cdr3_nt: TGTGCCAGCAGCGTAGAGGGGACTAGCTCCACAGATACGCAGTATTTT

v_call: TRBV7-9
cdr3_length: 16
clone_size: few
j_call: TRBJ2-5
d_call: TRBD2
cdr3_aa: CASGKSLAGEEETQYF
cdr3_nt: TGTGCCAGCGGCAAATCACTAGCGGGAGAGGAAGAGACCCAGTACTTC

v_call: TRBV3-1
cdr3_length: 15
clone_size: -
j_call: TRBJ1-1
d_call: -
cdr3_aa: CASSHSLGTSEEAFF
cdr3_nt: TGTGCCAGCAGCCATAGCTTAGGGACATCCGAAGAAGCTTTCTTT

v_call: TRBV10-3
cdr3_length: 14
clone_size: -
j_call: TRBJ1-1
d_call: TRBD1
cdr3_aa: CAISLQGMNTEAFF
cdr3_nt: TGTGCCATCAGTTTACAGGGGATGAACACTGAAGCTTTCTTT

v_call: TRBV6-5
cdr3_length: 13
clone_size: -
j_call: TRBJ2-3
d_call: -
cdr3_aa: CASARWGGDTQYF
cdr3_nt: TGTGCCAGTGCTCGGTGGGGAGGAGATACGCAGTATTTT

v_call: TRBV15
cdr3_length: 15
clone_size: -
j_call: TRBJ1-2
d_call: -
cdr3_aa: CATSREMSPHHVYTF
cdr3_nt: TGTGCCACCAGCAGAGAGATGAGTCCTCATCATGTATACACCTTC

v_call: TRBV7-6
cdr3_length: 16
clone_size: -
j_call: TRBJ2-3
d_call: -
cdr3_aa: CASSFMMVPRTDTQYF
cdr3_nt: TGTGCCAGCAGCTTTATGATGGTTCCCCGCACAGATACGCAGTATTTT

v_call: TRBV10-3
cdr3_length: 19
clone_size: -
j_call: TRBJ2-1
d_call: TRBD2
cdr3_aa: CAISESTLAGVPMGNEQFF
cdr3_nt: TGTGCCATCAGTGAGTCCACCCTAGCGGGAGTGCCCATGGGCAATGAGCAGTTCTTC

v_call: TRBV6-5
cdr3_length: 13
clone_size: few
j_call: TRBJ1-4
d_call: -
cdr3_aa: CASSSRGDEKLFF
cdr3_nt: TGTGCCAGCAGTTCAAGAGGTGATGAAAAACTGTTTTTT

v_call: TRBV20-1
cdr3_length: 16
clone_size: few
j_call: TRBJ2-3
d_call: TRBD2
cdr3_aa: CSARDHRAGVTDTQYF
cdr3_nt: TGCAGTGCTAGAGATCATCGAGCGGGAGTGACAGATACGCAGTATTTT

v_call: TRBV12-3/TRBV12-4
cdr3_length: 13
clone_size: -
j_call: TRBJ2-7
d_call: TRBD1
cdr3_aa: CASAGTAPYEQYF
cdr3_nt: TGTGCCAGCGCCGGGACAGCACCCTACGAGCAGTACTTC

v_call: TRBV5-1
cdr3_length: 13
clone_size: -
j_call: TRBJ2-7
d_call: -
cdr3_aa: CASSLEGEYEQYF
cdr3_nt: TGCGCCAGCAGCCTCGAGGGGGAGTACGAGCAGTACTTC

v_call: TRBV27
cdr3_length: 13
clone_size: -
j_call: TRBJ2-1
d_call: -
cdr3_aa: CASSWSIYNEQFF
cdr3_nt: TGTGCCAGCAGTTGGAGTATATACAATGAGCAGTTCTTC

v_call: TRBV25-1
cdr3_length: 15
clone_size: large
j_call: TRBJ1-2
d_call: -
cdr3_aa: CASSETAEGDYGYTF
cdr3_nt: TGTGCCAGCAGTGAAACTGCAGAAGGGGACTATGGCTACACCTTC

v_call: TRBV18
cdr3_length: 15
clone_size: -
j_call: TRBJ2-2
d_call: -
cdr3_aa: CASSPSNYLAGELFF
cdr3_nt: TGTGCCAGCTCACCCTCCAACTATCTCGCCGGGGAGCTGTTTTTT

v_call: TRBV6-5
cdr3_length: 14
clone_size: few
j_call: TRBJ1-1
d_call: -
cdr3_aa: CASRLTEVNTEAFF
cdr3_nt: TGTGCCAGCAGACTTACCGAGGTGAACACTGAAGCTTTCTTT

v_call: TRBV7-2
cdr3_length: 13
clone_size: -
j_call: TRBJ1-1
d_call: -
cdr3_aa: CASSLGVFTEAFF
cdr3_nt: TGTGCCAGCAGCCTGGGGGTGTTCACTGAAGCTTTCTTT

v_call: TRBV6-5
cdr3_length: 12
clone_size: -
j_call: TRBJ2-2
d_call: -
cdr3_aa: CASSSHTGELFF
cdr3_nt: TGTGCCAGCAGTAGCCACACCGGGGAGCTGTTTTTT

v_call: TRBV6-5
cdr3_length: 12
clone_size: few
j_call: TRBJ2-7
d_call: -
cdr3_aa: CASGSPSYEQYF
cdr3_nt: TGTGCCAGCGGGAGCCCATCCTACGAGCAGTACTTC

v_call: TRBV27
cdr3_length: 12
clone_size: few
j_call: TRBJ1-6
d_call: -
cdr3_aa: CASSTSESPLHF
cdr3_nt: TGTGCCAGCAGTACCTCGGAGTCACCCCTCCACTTT

v_call: TRBV4-1
cdr3_length: 16
clone_size: few
j_call: TRBJ2-1
d_call: -
cdr3_aa: CASSQVGRSTYNEQFF
cdr3_nt: TGCGCCAGCAGCCAAGTTGGTCGTTCTACCTACAATGAGCAGTTCTTC

v_call: TRBV5-1
cdr3_length: 15
clone_size: -
j_call: TRBJ2-7
d_call: -
cdr3_aa: CASSWRTVPTYEQYF
cdr3_nt: TGCGCCAGCAGCTGGAGGACGGTCCCGACCTACGAGCAGTACTTC

v_call: TRBV6-6
cdr3_length: 17
clone_size: once
j_call: TRBJ1-1
d_call: -
cdr3_aa: CASSPWFASRLNTEAFF
cdr3_nt: TGTGCCAGCAGCCCCTGGTTTGCCTCACGACTGAACACTGAAGCTTTCTTT

v_call: TRBV15
cdr3_length: 15
clone_size: -
j_call: TRBJ1-5
d_call: TRBD1
cdr3_aa: CATSRDAQGAYPQHF
cdr3_nt: TGTGCCACCAGCAGAGATGCCCAGGGGGCGTATCCCCAGCATTTT

v_call: TRBV4-3
cdr3_length: 14
clone_size: few
j_call: TRBJ2-3
d_call: -
cdr3_aa: CASSHPRGSDTQYF
cdr3_nt: TGCGCCAGCAGCCACCCCCGGGGGTCAGATACGCAGTATTTT

v_call: TRBV7-8
cdr3_length: 15
clone_size: -
j_call: TRBJ2-1
d_call: TRBD2
cdr3_aa: CASSSEAGGYNEQFF
cdr3_nt: TGTGCCAGCAGCTCCGAAGCGGGGGGATACAATGAGCAGTTCTTC

v_call: TRBV7-9
cdr3_length: 15
clone_size: few
j_call: TRBJ2-1
d_call: TRBD2
cdr3_aa: CASSLASGLDNEQFF
cdr3_nt: TGTGCCAGCAGCTTAGCTAGCGGGCTAGACAATGAGCAGTTCTTC

v_call: TRBV12-3/TRBV12-4
cdr3_length: 12
clone_size: -
j_call: TRBJ1-1
d_call: -
cdr3_aa: CASSLSGTEAFF
cdr3_nt: TGTGCCAGCAGTTTATCCGGGACTGAAGCTTTCTTT

v_call: TRBV9
cdr3_length: 16
clone_size: many
j_call: TRBJ2-3
d_call: TRBD2
cdr3_aa: CASSVEGYAGADTQYF
cdr3_nt: TGTGCCAGCAGCGTAGAAGGGTATGCGGGGGCAGATACGCAGTATTTT

v_call: TRBV27
cdr3_length: 14
clone_size: -
j_call: TRBJ2-7
d_call: TRBD1
cdr3_aa: CASSPSTGGYEQYF
cdr3_nt: TGTGCCAGCAGTCCCAGCACAGGGGGATACGAGCAGTACTTC

v_call: TRBV7-2
cdr3_length: 14
clone_size: -
j_call: TRBJ1-4
d_call: -
cdr3_aa: CASSPTATNEKLFF
cdr3_nt: TGTGCCAGCAGCCCGACGGCAACTAATGAAAAACTGTTTTTT

v_call: TRBV7-9
cdr3_length: 13
clone_size: few
j_call: TRBJ2-1
d_call: -
cdr3_aa: CASSLSTGNEQFF
cdr3_nt: TGTGCCAGCAGCTTATCCACCGGGAATGAGCAGTTCTTC

v_call: TRBV20-1
cdr3_length: 16
clone_size: few
j_call: TRBJ2-1
d_call: -
cdr3_aa: CSARVWGDSSYNEQFF
cdr3_nt: TGCAGTGCTAGAGTTTGGGGAGATAGCTCCTACAATGAGCAGTTCTTC

v_call: TRBV4-1
cdr3_length: 14
clone_size: many
j_call: TRBJ2-7
d_call: -
cdr3_aa: CASSQAITKGEQYF
cdr3_nt: TGCGCCAGCAGCCAGGCTATTACCAAGGGCGAGCAGTACTTC

v_call: TRBV11-1
cdr3_length: 15
clone_size: -
j_call: TRBJ2-5
d_call: TRBD2
cdr3_aa: CASSQGTSIQETQYF
cdr3_nt: TGTGCCAGCAGTCAAGGGACTAGCATTCAAGAGACCCAGTACTTC

v_call: TRBV12-3/TRBV12-4
cdr3_length: 12
clone_size: few
j_call: TRBJ1-1
d_call: -
cdr3_aa: CASSSRSTEAFF
cdr3_nt: TGTGCCAGCAGTTCCCGGAGCACTGAAGCTTTCTTT

v_call: TRBV7-6
cdr3_length: 14
clone_size: many
j_call: TRBJ2-2
d_call: -
cdr3_aa: CASSPTHPTGELFF
cdr3_nt: TGTGCCAGCAGCCCAACCCACCCCACCGGGGAGCTGTTTTTT

v_call: TRBV7-9
cdr3_length: 14
clone_size: many
j_call: TRBJ1-5
d_call: -
cdr3_aa: CASSQGRAGQPQHF
cdr3_nt: TGTGCCAGCAGCCAAGGCAGGGCGGGTCAGCCCCAGCATTTT

v_call: TRBV7-9
cdr3_length: 19
clone_size: few
j_call: TRBJ2-1
d_call: TRBD1
cdr3_aa: CASSPPQGQGYPLYNEQFF
cdr3_nt: TGTGCCAGCAGCCCGCCCCAGGGACAGGGTTATCCCCTCTACAATGAGCAGTTCTTC

v_call: TRBV7-9
cdr3_length: 11
clone_size: -
j_call: TRBJ2-1
d_call: -
cdr3_aa: CASSPHNEQFF
cdr3_nt: TGTGCCAGCAGCCCCCACAATGAGCAGTTCTTC

v_call: TRBV2
cdr3_length: 14
clone_size: few
j_call: TRBJ2-3
d_call: -
cdr3_aa: CASSGDTRSDTQYF
cdr3_nt: TGTGCCAGCAGTGGGGACACCCGGTCAGATACGCAGTATTTT

v_call: TRBV6-2/TRBV6-3
cdr3_length: 13
clone_size: -
j_call: TRBJ2-2
d_call: TRBD2
cdr3_aa: CASKQRGNGELFF
cdr3_nt: TGTGCCAGCAAACAGCGGGGGAACGGGGAGCTGTTTTTT

v_call: TRBV9
cdr3_length: 13
clone_size: few
j_call: TRBJ2-7
d_call: TRBD1
cdr3_aa: CASSVGQSYEQYF
cdr3_nt: TGTGCCAGCAGTGTGGGACAGTCCTACGAGCAGTACTTC

v_call: TRBV7-9
cdr3_length: 16
clone_size: few
j_call: TRBJ2-5
d_call: TRBD2
cdr3_aa: CASSLIVAGGQETQYF
cdr3_nt: TGTGCCAGCAGCTTAATCGTAGCGGGGGGACAAGAGACCCAGTACTTC

v_call: TRBV24-1
cdr3_length: 14
clone_size: few
j_call: TRBJ2-1
d_call: -
cdr3_aa: CAIRGGTGDNEQFF
cdr3_nt: TGTGCCATCCGGGGAGGGACAGGAGACAATGAGCAGTTCTTC

v_call: TRBV7-8
cdr3_length: 16
clone_size: few
j_call: TRBJ1-2
d_call: -
cdr3_aa: CASSLVSPNTNYGYTF
cdr3_nt: TGTGCCAGCAGCTTAGTGTCACCAAATACTAACTATGGCTACACCTTC

v_call: TRBV20-1
cdr3_length: 11
clone_size: few
j_call: TRBJ2-5
d_call: -
cdr3_aa: CSARTKETQYF
cdr3_nt: TGCAGTGCTAGAACGAAAGAGACCCAGTACTTC

v_call: TRBV5-1
cdr3_length: 15
clone_size: -
j_call: TRBJ1-1
d_call: TRBD1
cdr3_aa: CASRVQGLGNTEAFF
cdr3_nt: TGCGCCAGCAGAGTACAGGGGTTGGGGAACACTGAAGCTTTCTTT

v_call: TRBV5-5
cdr3_length: 14
clone_size: few
j_call: TRBJ2-7
d_call: -
cdr3_aa: CASSLLWGPYEQYF
cdr3_nt: TGTGCCAGCAGCTTGCTCTGGGGACCCTACGAGCAGTACTTC

v_call: TRBV30
cdr3_length: 13
clone_size: -
j_call: TRBJ2-2
d_call: -
cdr3_aa: CASTRQSTGELFF
cdr3_nt: TGTGCCTCTACACGACAGTCTACCGGGGAGCTGTTTTTT

v_call: TRBV12-3/TRBV12-4
cdr3_length: 17
clone_size: few
j_call: TRBJ2-1
d_call: TRBD2
cdr3_aa: CASSPRGGTSGSNEQFF
cdr3_nt: TGTGCCAGCAGTCCGAGAGGGGGGACTAGCGGGAGTAATGAGCAGTTCTTC

v_call: TRBV29-1
cdr3_length: 13
clone_size: many
j_call: TRBJ2-7
d_call: -
cdr3_aa: CSVDSPHSYEQYF
cdr3_nt: TGCAGCGTTGATTCCCCCCACTCCTACGAGCAGTACTTC

v_call: TRBV15
cdr3_length: 15
clone_size: few
j_call: TRBJ2-7
d_call: TRBD1
cdr3_aa: CATSSRDRGSYEQYF
cdr3_nt: TGTGCCACCAGCAGCCGGGACAGGGGTTCCTACGAGCAGTACTTC